The following is a T cell receptor (beta chain) sequence with its context. Its antigen is currently unknown. TCRdb reprocessed the 5' RACE reads and stores each CDR3 protein as one record, lacking DNA. This specimen shows about 260,000 distinct CDR3 sequences; the ten leading clones hold about 0.4%. The CDR3 is 14 amino acids. Germline V lookup: CDR1 SGHKS, CDR2 YYEKEE (reference sequence). The sample originates from a study of T cells expressing NK-cell markers. About the research overall: The study sequenced eight donors, seven HCMV-seropositive and one seronegative. Study outcomes and limitations: Topping the CD3+CD56-NKG2C+ fraction as well were these clonotypes, in a few donors. Five or six donors showed dominant NKG2C+ clonotypes comprising roughly 1.0-7.0% of their CD8+ T cells.

The rearrangement links TRBV5-5 to TRBJ2-4; the D call of TRBD2 rests on TCRdb alone, since no DNA is present to check it. The sample consisted of blood T cells: a sorted CD56 or NKG2C T cell subset, CD4+ or CD8+ T cells, or bulk PBMC T cells (not recorded which). The origin of this receptor is a man younger than 35 in good health. The CDR3 is CASSSGTPQNIQYF.